This TCR beta chain emerged from a study of beta chain features in type 1 diabetes. To note about this clone: Its specificity is unknown.

cDNA synthesis used the whole RNA isolate, giving expressed TCRB sequences. Deep immunoSEQ sequencing covered naive, central memory and regulatory T cell samples. The data were produced by immunoSEQ multiplex PCR, yet TCRdb's version contains in-frame clones alone and is incomplete. Here the sample spans 150,000 or so clones, 8.5% to 14% being singletons. Study-wide findings and caveats: Researchers reported that naive, central memory and Treg TCRB repertoires appeared more similar in patients than in healthy donors.

V was clipped by 7 bases and J by 2 bases, with 9 bases between them. Germline CDR1 and CDR2: KGHSH and LQKENI. The CDR3 has 12 amino acids. Sequenced: central memory CD4+ T cells from blood. The TCR originated in a man between 18 and 29 years old in good health. The chain is built from TRBV18 and TRBJ2-7; D might be TRBD2 (5 bases). The CDR3 spells CASCAGPYEQYF. The CDR3 DNA sequence: TGTGCCAGCTGCGCGGGCCCCTACGAGCAGTACTTC.